This T cell receptor (beta chain) was recorded in a study of beta chain features in type 1 diabetes. Comment on this clone: Other nucleotide sequences in the sample specify the same CDR3.

The ends were cut back, 3 bases at V and 5 bases at J, with 10 bases in the middle. This CDR3 has 12 amino acids. Germline V CDR1 and CDR2: SQVTM, ANQGSEA. The sequenced template was cDNA made from the entire isolated RNA. Measured with immunoSEQ multiplex PCR; TCRdb has only the in-frame clones, and not every one. The sample carries around 500,000 clones, about 30% recorded once. The rearrangement joins TRBV29-1 to TRBJ1-1; D possibly corresponds to TRBD1 (5 bases). The sample comprised naive CD4+ T cells from blood. This clonotype was obtained from a young man in good health. The CDR3 DNA reads as TGCAGCGTTGAGGGGCCCGGGACTGAAGCTTTCTTT. It specifies CSVEGPGTEAFF.